Listed below are T cell receptor beta chains from one sample, sequenced in a study of blood T cells in healthy people across ages. TCRdb recomputed calls from the 5' RACE reads with MiXCR, one row per CDR3 protein. The table lists more than 1,400,000 distinct CDR3 sequences, 42% of them singletons. The specimen was blood. Receptors were obtained from a woman aged 18-29 years in good health. The CDR3 runs from the conserved cysteine through the conserved F or W. Each record gives: clone size, D gene, J gene, V gene, CDR3 DNA, CDR3 protein. The D gene is left open where the match is weak. A clone size is listed for some rows: how often the clone was seen (once, few, many), or a class if it is expanded.

>-|TRBD1|TRBJ2-2|TRBV6-5
TGTGCCAGCAGTGACAGGGGGACGAACGGGGAGCTGTTTTTT
CASSDRGTNGELFF
>few|-|TRBJ2-7|TRBV7-9
TGTGCCAGCAGCTCTACCAGGGTGGCTTCCTACGAGCAGTACTTC
CASSSTRVASYEQYF
>-|-|TRBJ2-2|TRBV2
TGTGCCAGCAGTGCGAGACAGGGAGGACAAACCGGGGAGCTGTTTTTT
CASSARQGGQTGELFF
>-|TRBD1|TRBJ1-2|TRBV28
TGTGCCAGCAGTTTACAGGGGGCCAGCTACACCTTC
CASSLQGASYTF
>-|-|TRBJ1-1|TRBV29-1
TGCAGCGGATCAATGAACACTGAAGCTTTCTTT
CSGSMNTEAFF
>few|TRBD2|TRBJ2-3|TRBV6-2/TRBV6-3
TGTGCCAGCAGTTACTCTAAGACTAGCGGCCCAGATACGCAGTATTTT
CASSYSKTSGPDTQYF
>-|-|TRBJ2-5|TRBV11-2
TGTGCCAGCAGCTTAGCACCGCTGGGTGGCGAGACCCAGTACTTC
CASSLAPLGGETQYF
>-|-|TRBJ2-3|TRBV5-1
TGCGCCAGCAGCTTGGACGGGCAAGGGGTAGATACGCAGTATTTT
CASSLDGQGVDTQYF
>few|TRBD2|TRBJ2-7|TRBV6-6
TGTGCCAGCAGCAAATCTGCTAGCGGGGACGAGCAGTACTTC
CASSKSASGDEQYF
>-|-|TRBJ2-3|TRBV28
TGTGCCAGCAGTTTAGGTCCACGAGGTGATACGCAGTATTTT
CASSLGPRGDTQYF
>-|-|TRBJ1-2|TRBV5-1
TGCGCCAGCAGCTCCCCCGGGATTTGGGGCTACACCTTC
CASSSPGIWGYTF
>-|TRBD2|TRBJ2-5|TRBV6-1
TGTGCCAGCAGTGACCGAGCGGGGGGAGGTGAGACCCAGTACTTC
CASSDRAGGGETQYF
>few|-|TRBJ1-6|TRBV5-1
TGCGCCAGCAGGGAAAATGGACCTGCTTCACCCCTCCACTTT
CASRENGPASPLHF
>many|-|TRBJ2-3|TRBV5-1
TGCGCCAGCAGCTTGGTCGACATCACAGATACGCAGTATTTT
CASSLVDITDTQYF
>-|TRBD1|TRBJ1-5|TRBV7-2
TGTGCCAGCAGCTTAGCGGCAGGGGGGGTACTCCAGCCCCAGCATTTT
CASSLAAGGVLQPQHF
>-|-|TRBJ2-5|TRBV30
TGTGCCTGGAGTAATCCAGGCGTGGGGGCCCAGTACTTC
CAWSNPGVGAQYF
>few|-|TRBJ2-1|TRBV30
TGTGCCTGGAGTACAGGGCGCAATGAGCAGTTCTTC
CAWSTGRNEQFF
>-|-|TRBJ2-7|TRBV4-1
TGCGCCAGCAGCCCCTGGATAGGGGAGTCCTACGAGCAGTACTTC
CASSPWIGESYEQYF
>-|TRBD2|TRBJ2-1|TRBV20-1
TGCAGTGGCAGGCTCTCACTAGCGGGAGCTCCTGAGCAGTTCTTC
CSGRLSLAGAPEQFF
>few|-|TRBJ2-1|TRBV4-1
TGCGCCAGCAGCCAGGAGAATTCGGGAGTTGGCTTCGGTGAGCAGTTCTTC
CASSQENSGVGFGEQFF
>few|-|TRBJ1-2|TRBV11-2
TGTGCCAGCAGCCCGGGGTGGGAGGGCTACACCTTC
CASSPGWEGYTF
>-|-|TRBJ1-1|TRBV28
TGTGCCAGCAGCCCATTACAGGGGAACACTGAAGCTTTCTTT
CASSPLQGNTEAFF
>-|-|TRBJ2-3|TRBV20-1
TGCAGTGCTGATCTCAGGGGCCCAGATACGCAGTATTTT
CSADLRGPDTQYF
>-|-|TRBJ2-7|TRBV12-2
TGTGCAAGTCGCCTACCAGCGGGAGGCCCTCCCAATGAGCAGTACTTC
CASRLPAGGPPNEQYF
>few|-|TRBJ2-5|TRBV20-1
TGCAGTGCCAAACCCCTGCCTAGCCAGGGTGGTGTGACCCAGTACTTC
CSAKPLPSQGGVTQYF
>-|TRBD1|TRBJ1-2|TRBV20-1
TGCAGTGCTAGAAAGATCGGACAGGGGGAGGGCTATGGCTACACCTTC
CSARKIGQGEGYGYTF
>-|-|TRBJ2-5|TRBV27
TGTGCCAGCAGTATCGGGGAGTCAGTGACCCAGTACTTC
CASSIGESVTQYF
>-|-|TRBJ2-1|TRBV4-1
TGCGCCAGCAGATTTACTAGAGGAAGTAACAATGAGCAGTTCTTC
CASRFTRGSNNEQFF
>-|-|TRBJ1-5|TRBV6-6
TGTGCCAGCACCGAGGGAAGTCAGCCCCAGCATTTT
CASTEGSQPQHF
>-|-|TRBJ1-1|TRBV6-5
TGTGCCAGCAGGCGGGTGAACACTGAAGCTTTCTTT
CASRRVNTEAFF
>-|-|TRBJ2-7|TRBV3-1
TGTGCCAGCAGCCAAGAGTGGGAGCAGTACTTC
CASSQEWEQYF
>-|-|TRBJ1-1|TRBV15
TGTGCCACCGGGAATAGGGGAAAGACTGAAGCTTTCTTT
CATGNRGKTEAFF
>few|TRBD1|TRBJ1-1|TRBV20-1
TGCAGTGCCCCGAGACAGGGGTCGAACACTGAAGCTTTCTTT
CSAPRQGSNTEAFF
>-|TRBD2|TRBJ2-7|TRBV11-2
TGTGCCAGCAGCTACCGACAGACTAGCGGGAGCTCCTACGAGCAGTACTTC
CASSYRQTSGSSYEQYF
>few|TRBD1|TRBJ2-6|TRBV12-3/TRBV12-4
TGTGCCAGCAGTTTCCCGACAGGGACCTCTGGGGCCAACGTCCTGACTTTC
CASSFPTGTSGANVLTF
>-|-|TRBJ2-3|TRBV20-1
TGCAGTGCTGCAGGCCTCGGTGGCACAGATACGCAGTATTTT
CSAAGLGGTDTQYF
>few|TRBD2|TRBJ2-3|TRBV20-1
TGCAGTGCTATGCGGGAGACAGATACGCAGTATTTT
CSAMRETDTQYF
>-|-|TRBJ2-1|TRBV20-1
TGCAGTGCCCCAGTTCGGGGGAATGAGCAGTTCTTC
CSAPVRGNEQFF
>few|-|TRBJ1-1|TRBV12-3/TRBV12-4
TGTGCCAGCAGTGTTAGGGGATATAACACTGAAGCTTTCTTT
CASSVRGYNTEAFF
>few|TRBD1|TRBJ2-1|TRBV29-1
TGCAGCGTTGAAGATAAGAGGACAGGGGCCCTAAATGAGCAGTTCTTC
CSVEDKRTGALNEQFF
>-|-|TRBJ1-1|TRBV10-3
TGTGCCATCACACGGGGGAACACTGAAGTTTTCTTT
CAITRGNTEVFF
>few|TRBD2|TRBJ2-3|TRBV20-1
TGCAGTGCTAGGGGCAAGCGGGAGGGCACCACAGATACGCAGTATTTT
CSARGKREGTTDTQYF
>-|TRBD2|TRBJ2-5|TRBV3-1
TGTGCCAGCAGTAAAGCGGGGATCCAAGAGACCCAGTACTTC
CASSKAGIQETQYF
>few|-|TRBJ2-1|TRBV27
TGTGCCAGCACCCTTGCCCCGGGACACGTCGACAATGAGCAGTTCTTC
CASTLAPGHVDNEQFF
>-|TRBD2|TRBJ2-1|TRBV3-1
TGTGCCAGCAGCCAAGCCCGGGGGGGCAGGGAGCAGTTCTTC
CASSQARGGREQFF
>-|-|TRBJ1-1|TRBV13
TGTGCCAGCAGCTTTATGAGGGGGAACACTGAAGCTTTCTTT
CASSFMRGNTEAFF
>-|TRBD1|TRBJ2-7|TRBV6-5
TGTGCCACCCGGTCTACCGGGACAGGGGCCTCCTACGAGCAGTACTTC
CATRSTGTGASYEQYF